These 9 T cell receptor beta chains were sequenced from one sample in a study of blood T cell repertoires in COVID-19 (dated by TCRdb to about 2020). Receptors were amplified or captured by the immunoSEQ multiplex PCR assay. The source is immuneACCESS, and TCRdb retained only in-frame sequences with V and J called. Part of the clones is not carried over; for the studies checked, unresolved V genes explain less than half of this, and the remainder is unexplained. A total of about 380,000 clones appear in this sample, 85% of them only once. 3% to 4.5% of the sample is held by the ten biggest clonotypes. The sample comprised peripheral blood. The receptors originated from a woman aged 18-29 years with acute or convalescent COVID-19.

The V call is TRBV5-1, the J call TRBJ1-5; D not resolved. CDR1 and CDR2 (germline): SGHRS, YFSETQ. V lost 0 bases to trimming and J lost 5 bases, with 9 bases between them. The CDR3 has 14 residues. The CDR3 protein is CASSLDGEHQPQHF. DNA for the CDR3: TGCGCCAGCAGCTTGGACGGGGAGCATCAGCCCCAGCATTTT.

V and J are TRBV7-6 and TRBJ2-5; tentatively, D is TRBD2 (5 bases). CDR3 length: 15 amino acids. Trimming shortened V by 4 bases and J by 2 bases, and 14 bases separated the two germline ends. Germline V gene lookup returns CDR1 SGHVS and CDR2 FNYEAQ. DNA of the CDR3: TGTGCCAGCAGCTCAGAACCGGGATTACAAGAGACCCAGTACTTC. Its translation is CASSSEPGLQETQYF.

The chain joins TRBV5-1 to TRBJ2-3; the match to TRBD2 covers 7 bases. J gave up 4 bases and V 0 bases, and 14 bases lay outside the gene matches. This CDR3 is 18 amino acids long. Germline V gene sequence: CDR1 SGHRS, CDR2 YFSETQ. DNA for the CDR3: TGCGCCAGCAGCTTGGTTCCCCACGTGCGGGGGTGGTCAGATACGCAGTATTTT. Its protein is CASSLVPHVRGWSDTQYF.

This rearrangement joins TRBV2 to TRBJ1-1, with a weak D call TRBD1 (5 bases). The CDR3 totals 14 residues. CDR1 SNHLY and CDR2 FYNNEI come from the germline V gene. Trimming removed 8 bases from V and 2 bases from J, with 15 bases in between. The chain's CDR3 is CASPGAWGNTEAFF. In nucleotides, the CDR3 is TGTGCCAGCCCAGGAGCTTGGGGCAACACTGAAGCTTTCTTT.

The chain carries TRBV19 and TRBJ2-7; 9 bases map to TRBD1. This CDR3 contains 20 residues. With 1 base clipped from V and 3 bases from J, the junction kept 19 bases outside the gene matches. CDR1 and CDR2 (germline): LNHDA, SQIVND (reference sequence). The DNA for the CDR3 is TGTGCCAGTAGTATAGGAGGGCTGTTTAGGTTGGGACAGGGTATCTACGAGCAGTACTTC. Translation: CASSIGGLFRLGQGIYEQYF.

The V gene is TRBV28, the J gene TRBJ1-5, with D tentatively TRBD1 (6 bases). The CDR3 loop spans 15 amino acids. V lost 7 bases and J 5 bases, leaving 18 bases between the germline ends. Per germline, CDR1 MDHEN and CDR2 SYDVKM. The CDR3 region has the DNA TGTGCCAGCAAGGGGGTCAGGGAAGTGTATCAGCCCCAGCATTTT. Translating gives CASKGVREVYQPQHF.

This chain links TRBV6-1 with TRBJ2-7; a weak D match, TRBD1 (5 bases). The CDR3 has 13 amino acids. V was shortened by 3 bases and J by 0 bases, with 6 bases between the two germline ends. Germline V CDR1 and CDR2: MNHNS, SASEGT. The CDR3 bases are TGTGCCAGCAGTGACAGGGACTCCTACGAGCAGTACTTC. It yields the protein CASSDRDSYEQYF.

This chain joins TRBV7-9 and TRBJ1-2; weak D call: TRBD1 (5 bases). The ends were cut back, 3 bases at V and 6 bases at J, with 17 bases in the middle. Germline V gene lookup returns CDR1 SEHNR and CDR2 FQNEAQ (reference sequence). The length of the CDR3 is 15 residues. The CDR3, as DNA: TGTGCCAGCAGCTTCAACAGGTATTCGAGGCATGGCTACACCTTC. It specifies CASSFNRYSRHGYTF. Full variable domain (missing parts from reference TRBV7-9 and TRBJ1-2): DTGVSQNPRHKITKRGQNVTFRCDPISEHNRLYWYRQTLGQGPEFLTYFQNEAQLEKSRLLSDRFSAERPKGSFSTLEIQRTEQGDSAMYLCASSFNRYSRHGYTFGSGTRLTVV.

This clone was seen once. The chain employs TRBV30 and TRBJ1-2; D gene uncertain. V gave up 2 bases and J gave up 7 bases, with 11 bases separating them. Germline V gene data show CDR1 as GTSNPN and CDR2 as SVGIG (reference sequence). The CDR3 is made up of 12 amino acids. The CDR3 spells CAWSPWGGGYTF. CDR3 nucleotides: TGTGCCTGGAGTCCTTGGGGAGGTGGCTACACCTTC.